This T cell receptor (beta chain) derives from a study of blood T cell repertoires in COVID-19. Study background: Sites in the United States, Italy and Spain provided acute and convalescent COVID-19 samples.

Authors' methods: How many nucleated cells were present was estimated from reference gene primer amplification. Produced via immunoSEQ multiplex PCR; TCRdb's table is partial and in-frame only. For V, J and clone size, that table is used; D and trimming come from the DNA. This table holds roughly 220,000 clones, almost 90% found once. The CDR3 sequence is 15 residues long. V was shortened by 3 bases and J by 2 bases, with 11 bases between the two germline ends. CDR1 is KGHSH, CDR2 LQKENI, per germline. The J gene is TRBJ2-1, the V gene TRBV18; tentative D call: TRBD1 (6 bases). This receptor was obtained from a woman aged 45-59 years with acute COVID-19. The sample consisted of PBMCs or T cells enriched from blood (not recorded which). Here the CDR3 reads CASSPLQGAYNEQFF. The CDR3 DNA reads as TGTGCCAGCTCACCCCTACAGGGAGCCTACAATGAGCAGTTCTTC.